These 30 T cell receptor beta chains originate from one sample sequenced in a study of OX40 agonist ivuxolimab in advanced cancers. Generated by immunoSEQ multiplex PCR, the TCRdb table keeps only in-frame clones and is missing some. The data hold about 80,000 clones, with roughly 87% observed a single time. Material: CD4+ or CD8+ T cells sorted from blood, obtained in a trial of the OX40 agonist ivuxolimab. These receptor sequences come from an adult with an advanced solid tumor such as melanoma, head and neck, liver or kidney cancer.

This chain connects TRBV19 to TRBJ1-5; 10 positions agree with TRBD1. The CDR3 contains 16 residues. CDR1 is LNHDA and CDR2 is SQIVND in the germline V gene (reference sequence). Trimming took 9 bases from V and 0 from J; bases not matched to a gene: 8. For the CDR3, the DNA is TGTGCCAGCCGACGAGGACAGGGGGATAGCAATCAGCCCCAGCATTTT. This encodes CASRRGQGDSNQPQHF.

The chain couples TRBV28 to TRBJ2-3; 14 bases are a match to TRBD2. The germline gives CDR1 MDHEN, CDR2 SYDVKM. CDR3 length equals 15 residues. The junction had 4 bases not matched to a gene; V was cut back by 5 bases and J by 6 bases. CDR3 region: CASSPRTSGRDTQYF. The DNA of the CDR3 is TGTGCCAGCAGTCCTCGGACTAGCGGGAGGGATACGCAGTATTTT.

This sequence joins TRBV19 and TRBJ1-5; possibly TRBD1 for D (6 bases). Germline assignment: CDR1 LNHDA and CDR2 SQIVND (reference sequence). The V and J ends lost 1 base and 6 bases respectively, with 10 bases between them. The CDR3 has 14 amino acids. CDR3 residues: CASSIATGFQPQHF. The CDR3, as DNA: TGTGCCAGTAGTATAGCTACAGGGTTTCAGCCCCAGCATTTT. Full variable domain (missing parts from reference TRBV19 and TRBJ1-5): DGGITQSPKYLFRKEGQNVTLSCEQNLNHDAMYWYRQDPGQGLRLIYYSQIVNDFQKGDIAEGYSVSREKKESFPLTVTSAQKNPTAFYLCASSIATGFQPQHFGDGTRLSIL.

This clone turned up a few times. This rearrangement joins TRBV6-1 to TRBJ1-5; maybe TRBD1 (6 bases). V lost 0 bases to trimming and J lost 7 bases, with 13 bases between them. The germline V gene encodes CDR1 MNHNS and CDR2 SASEGT. The CDR3 sequence is 15 residues long. This CDR3 is CASSEASGAGQPQHF. CDR3 coding DNA: TGTGCCAGCAGTGAAGCATCAGGGGCCGGGCAGCCCCAGCATTTT.

The rearrangement links TRBV11-2 to TRBJ1-4; TRBD1 matches at 7 bases. The CDR3 loop spans 15 amino acids. CDR1 and CDR2 from the germline V gene are SGHAT and FQNNGV. V dropped 4 bases and J dropped 3; count of bases not matched to a gene: 5. Here the CDR3 reads CASSSRTGANEKLFF. DNA for the CDR3: TGTGCCAGCAGCTCCCGGACAGGCGCTAATGAAAAACTGTTTTTT.

V and J are TRBV2 and TRBJ2-4; D is perhaps TRBD2 (6 bases). V was pared by 4 bases and J by 6 bases, with 13 bases between. Germline V CDR1 and CDR2: SNHLY, FYNNEI. CDR3 size: 14 residues. CDR3 sequence reads: CASSGGRNGNIQYF. CDR3 sequence (DNA): TGTGCCAGCAGTGGGGGGAGGAACGGAAACATTCAGTACTTC.

The V and J genes are TRBV19 and TRBJ2-5; maybe TRBD2 (5 bases). Trimming left V 7 bases short and J 5 bases short, with 8 bases between. CDR1 and CDR2 (germline): LNHDA, SQIVND (reference sequence). This CDR3 spans 11 amino acids. The CDR3 DNA follows: TGTGCCAGTATTAGGGAGGAGACCCAGTACTTC. The encoded protein is CASIREETQYF.

For the CDR3, the DNA is TGTGCCAGCAGTAACAGGGTTGGGGGGGGTGAAAAACTGTTTTTT. Amino acid sequence: CASSNRVGGGEKLFF. The J gene is TRBJ1-4, the V gene TRBV28, with D possibly matching TRBD1 (6 bases). The V and J ends lost 5 bases and 7 bases respectively, with 17 bases between them. The CDR3 spans 15 residues. Germline V gene lookup returns CDR1 MDHEN and CDR2 SYDVKM.

The chain carries TRBV5-4 and TRBJ2-3; tentative D call: TRBD2 (5 bases). This CDR3 has 14 residues. V was cut by 4 bases and J by 8 bases, with 17 bases left in between. Germline lookup yields CDR1 SGHNT and CDR2 YYREEE (reference sequence). The CDR3 sequence: CASSDGYTGGTQYF. For the CDR3, the DNA is TGTGCCAGCAGCGACGGCTACACTGGAGGTACGCAGTATTTT.

J is TRBJ1-2 and V is TRBV5-5; the match to TRBD1 covers 8 bases. The germline gives CDR1 SGHKS, CDR2 YYEKEE (reference sequence). V was pared by 2 bases and J by 3 bases, with 15 bases of the junction left unmatched. The CDR3 is 18 residues long. The CDR3 reads CASSLAPGTGVTYYGYTF. The DNA of the CDR3 is TGTGCCAGCAGCTTAGCCCCCGGGACAGGAGTCACCTACTATGGCTACACCTTC.

This clone appeared a single time. The rearrangement links TRBV2 to TRBJ1-5; D might be TRBD1 (5 bases). The CDR3 has 15 amino acids. Germline lookup yields CDR1 SNHLY and CDR2 FYNNEI. V was cut by 5 bases and J by 0 bases, with 11 bases left in between. The CDR3 DNA reads TGTGCCAGCAGTAAGGGGACGGGTAGCAATCAGCCCCAGCATTTT. Its translation is CASSKGTGSNQPQHF.

V gene TRBV11-2 combines with J gene TRBJ1-1; 9 positions agree with TRBD1. The CDR3 spans 15 residues. Per the germline V gene, CDR1 is SGHAT and CDR2 is FQNNGV. V lost 2 bases to trimming and J lost 3 bases; unmatched junction nucleotides: 4. The CDR3 region is CASSLIQGAYTEAFF. The DNA of the CDR3 is TGTGCCAGCAGCTTAATACAGGGGGCTTACACTGAAGCTTTCTTT.

CDR3 residues: CASSPRAGISGANVLTF. In DNA, the CDR3 is TGTGCCAGCAGCCCTAGAGCGGGGATTAGTGGGGCCAACGTCCTGACTTTC. The V and J genes are TRBV9 and TRBJ2-6; 7 nucleotides agree with TRBD2. Trimming removed 4 bases from V and 3 bases from J; junction bases left unmatched: 10. The CDR3 contains 17 residues. Germline values: CDR1 SGDLS, CDR2 YYNGEE. The full variable domain, its missing parts supplied by reference TRBV9 and TRBJ2-6, is DSGVTQTPKHLITATGQRVTLRCSPRSGDLSVYWYQQSLDQGLQFLIQYYNGEERAKGNILERFSAQQFPDLHSELNLSSLELGDSALYFCASSPRAGISGANVLTFGAGSRLTVL.

V is TRBV18 and J is TRBJ2-2, with D maybe TRBD2 (7 bases). V was shortened by 6 bases and J by 7 bases, with 15 bases between the two germline ends. The CDR3 is made up of 14 amino acids. Germline V gene lookup returns CDR1 KGHSH and CDR2 LQKENI. CDR3 protein: CASSRTGGIGELFF. The DNA of the CDR3 is TGTGCCAGCTCCCGCACGGGGGGCATCGGGGAGCTGTTTTTT. Based on the CDR3 plus reference TRBV18 and TRBJ2-2, the full variable domain is NAGVMQNPRHLVRRRGQEARLRCSPMKGHSHVYWYRQLPEEGLKFMVYLQKENIIDESGMPKERFSAEFPKEGPSILRIQQVVRGDSAAYFCASSRTGGIGELFFGEGSRLTVL.

The chain combines TRBV7-9 with TRBJ2-7; TRBD1 matches at 7 bases. Per germline, CDR1 SEHNR and CDR2 FQNEAQ (reference sequence). V trimming: 1 base; J trimming: 1 base; junction bases outside the gene matches: 4. The CDR3 has 15 amino acids. The CDR3 sequence: CASSLEAGGSYEQYF. The CDR3 DNA is TGTGCCAGCAGCTTAGAGGCAGGGGGATCCTACGAGCAGTACTTC.

The chain couples TRBV11-2 to TRBJ1-1; a weak D match, TRBD1 (5 bases). V was pared by 5 bases and J by 1 base, with 8 bases between. From germline, CDR1 is SGHAT and CDR2 FQNNGV. The CDR3 is made up of 13 amino acids. This CDR3 reads CASSPQGNTEAFF. CDR3 bases: TGTGCCAGCAGCCCGCAGGGGAACACTGAAGCTTTCTTT.

The rearrangement links TRBV5-4 to TRBJ2-6; D gene uncertain. Germline CDR1 SGHNT, CDR2 YYREEE (reference sequence). The ends were cut back, 3 bases at V and 1 base at J, with 14 bases in the middle. This CDR3 has 17 residues. The DNA for the CDR3 is TGTGCCAGCAGCTCATGGGCCTCCCGATCTGGGGCCAACGTCCTGACTTTC. Translated, it gives CASSSWASRSGANVLTF.

This chain links TRBV5-1 with TRBJ2-5; D is ambiguous. V was clipped by 1 base and J by 0 bases, with 10 bases between them. The CDR3 runs 15 residues. Germline-derived CDR1 and CDR2 are SGHRS and YFSETQ. CDR3 amino acids: CASSLMGSYQETQYF. DNA of the CDR3: TGCGCCAGCAGCTTGATGGGCTCGTACCAAGAGACCCAGTACTTC.

V usage is TRBV19 and J usage is TRBJ2-5; tentatively, D is TRBD2 (7 bases). The CDR3 contains 14 residues. Trimming pared 3 bases from V and 2 bases from J, leaving 10 bases between. Germline CDR1 is LNHDA and CDR2 is SQIVND (reference sequence). The CDR3 bases are TGTGCCAGTAGTATCCGGGGGGCACAAGAGACCCAGTACTTC. The encoded protein is CASSIRGAQETQYF.

In this sample, this clone turned up once. At one end, the junction sequence differs from germline, possibly due to a read error. The chain employs TRBV13 and TRBJ2-1; the match to TRBD2 covers 10 bases. The germline V gene has CDR1 PRHDT and CDR2 FYEKMQ (reference sequence). The CDR3 runs to 12 residues. The CDR3: CASSLNPSGRVF. The CDR3 nucleotides read TGTGCCAGCAGCTTGAACCCTAGCGGGAGAGTCTTC.

As to this clone: In the same sample, other DNA sequences code for this CDR3. This chain links TRBV18 with TRBJ2-3; no clear D gene. Germline CDR1 and CDR2: KGHSH and LQKENI. CDR3 length equals 12 residues. Trimming stripped 3 bases from V and 4 bases from J, with 5 bases between. Written as DNA, the CDR3 is TGTGCCAGCTCACCGGTAGCAGATACGCAGTATTTT. It is translated as CASSPVADTQYF.

The V call is TRBV10-3, the J call TRBJ1-2; 7 bases agree with TRBD1. Losses at the gene ends were 4 bases for V and 6 bases for J; bases not matched to a gene: 5. The CDR3 loop spans 13 amino acids. Germline lookup yields CDR1 ENHRY and CDR2 SYGVKD. The CDR3 sequence is CAISVGTVNGYTF. The CDR3 bases are TGTGCCATCAGTGTCGGGACAGTTAATGGCTACACCTTC.

The V gene is TRBV2, the J gene TRBJ2-6; D might be TRBD2 (7 bases). The CDR3 loop spans 17 amino acids. Germline V lookup: CDR1 SNHLY, CDR2 FYNNEI. Trimming cost V 5 bases and J 0 bases, with 14 bases left between them. The CDR3 DNA sequence: TGTGCCAGCAGTTCCCCGGGGGGACACTCTGGGGCCAACGTCCTGACTTTC. Encoded protein: CASSSPGGHSGANVLTF.

The V gene is TRBV4-2, the J gene TRBJ2-7; 7 nucleotides line up with TRBD2. Germline CDR1 and CDR2: LGHNA and YNFKEQ. V dropped 5 bases and J dropped 9; count of bases not matched to a gene: 19. The CDR3 contains 16 residues. CDR3 amino acids: CASSSGGTARPGWQYF. As DNA, the CDR3 is TGTGCCAGCAGCTCGGGGGGAACAGCTAGGCCTGGCTGGCAGTACTTC.

Regarding this clone: The same CDR3 also results from other DNA sequences found in this sample. The V gene is TRBV11-2, the J gene TRBJ2-6; D gene uncertain. Germline-derived CDR1 and CDR2 are SGHAT and FQNNGV. The germline V and J ends were trimmed by 3 bases and 1 base, with 1 base remaining between them. The CDR3 is made up of 13 amino acids. CDR3 region: CASSFSGANVLTF. The CDR3 DNA is TGTGCCAGCAGCTTTTCTGGGGCCAACGTCCTGACTTTC.

The chain joins TRBV15 to TRBJ2-2, with 12 nucleotides matching TRBD2. V was clipped by 5 bases and J by 7 bases; unmatched bases: 8. CDR1 is LNHNV and CDR2 is YYDKDF in the germline V gene (reference sequence). The CDR3 runs 16 residues. The CDR3 DNA sequence: TGTGCCACCAGCCTAGCGGGAGGGCCTATCTTCGGGGAGCTGTTTTTT. Protein sequence: CATSLAGGPIFGELFF.

The chain employs TRBV27 and TRBJ1-1; TRBD1 is a possible D gene (6 bases). Germline lookup yields CDR1 MNHEY and CDR2 SMNVEV (reference sequence). V was trimmed by 3 bases and J by 3 bases, leaving 14 bases between them. The CDR3 spans 15 residues. The CDR3 DNA follows: TGTGCCAGCAGTTTCGATAGCGGGGGCTACACTGAAGCTTTCTTT. Translated: CASSFDSGGYTEAFF.

The chain joins TRBV4-2 to TRBJ2-4, with unresolved D. V was clipped by 1 base and J by 1 base, with 5 bases between them. Germline-derived CDR1 and CDR2 are LGHNA and YNFKEQ. This CDR3 is built from 14 residues. The CDR3 here is CASSQGEAKNIQYF. CDR3 nucleotide sequence: TGTGCCAGCAGCCAAGGAGAGGCCAAAAACATTCAGTACTTC.

This clone was recorded only once. This chain connects TRBV23-1 to TRBJ2-7; maybe TRBD2 (6 bases). TRBV23-1 is designated an ORF whose function remains uncertain. The V end was cut by 0 bases, the J end by 0 bases, with 9 bases between. This CDR3 has 15 residues. This CDR3 is CASSQSWDFSYEQYF. The CDR3 bases are TGCGCCAGCAGTCAATCGTGGGACTTCTCCTACGAGCAGTACTTC.

This chain connects TRBV5-1 to TRBJ2-3; D is tentatively TRBD1 or TRBD2 (5 bases each). CDR1 SGHRS and CDR2 YFSETQ come from the germline V gene. This CDR3 spans 15 amino acids. V gave up 0 bases and J gave up 2 bases, with 10 bases separating them. The CDR3 reads CASSLGGTITDTQYF. The CDR3 nucleotides are TGCGCCAGCAGCTTGGGAGGGACGATCACAGATACGCAGTATTTT.